The clone carrying this TCR beta chain was detected once. The antigen remains unidentified. Mouse germline and gene names are used. With the read ending 1 residue before the CDR3 end, the germline J gene is used to fill in that end. V was clipped by 2 bases and J by 3 bases; unmatched bases: 4. The CDR3 is 16 residues long. Germline V gene data show CDR1 as NNHDY and CDR2 as SYVADS. This entry comes from a study of tissue T cells after allogeneic stem cell transplantation. The table came from immunoSEQ multiplex PCR; TCRdb's copy has only in-frame clones and leaves some out. The repertoire holds about 17,000 clones, with approximately 70% as singletons. Study-level points and caveats: In patients and mice, blood and spleen missed much of tissue repertoire. This small cohort was clinically heterogeneous, and sampling depth was a limitation.

The origin of this receptor is a female BALB/c mouse in good health. The strain's MHC haplotype is H2-d. This chain uses TRBV13-3 with TRBJ2-1, with 11 bases aligning to TRBD2. The specimen was spleen. Partial CDR3 DNA: TGTGCCAGCAGTGAAACTGGGGGGGCGCTCTATGCTGAGCAGTTC. It encodes CASSETGGALYAEQF. The whole CDR3 sequence is CASSETGGALYAEQFF.